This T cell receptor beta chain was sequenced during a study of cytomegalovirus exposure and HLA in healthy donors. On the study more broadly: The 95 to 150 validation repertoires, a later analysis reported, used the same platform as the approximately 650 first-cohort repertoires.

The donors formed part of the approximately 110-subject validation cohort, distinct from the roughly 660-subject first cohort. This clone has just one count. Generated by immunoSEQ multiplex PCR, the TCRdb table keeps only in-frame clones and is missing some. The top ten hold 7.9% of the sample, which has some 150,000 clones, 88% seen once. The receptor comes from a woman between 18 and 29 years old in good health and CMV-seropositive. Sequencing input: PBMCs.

As DNA, the CDR3 is TGTGCCAGCAGCATCACCAGCGGGACAGGGGTGGGCACTGAAGCTTTCTTT. This gives the protein CASSITSGTGVGTEAFF. The chain combines TRBV5-6 with TRBJ1-1, with TRBD1 identical over 10 bases. This CDR3 spans 17 amino acids. Per the germline V gene, CDR1 is SGHDT and CDR2 is YYEEEE. Unmatched junction bases numbered 13, after V lost 4 bases and J lost 4 bases.